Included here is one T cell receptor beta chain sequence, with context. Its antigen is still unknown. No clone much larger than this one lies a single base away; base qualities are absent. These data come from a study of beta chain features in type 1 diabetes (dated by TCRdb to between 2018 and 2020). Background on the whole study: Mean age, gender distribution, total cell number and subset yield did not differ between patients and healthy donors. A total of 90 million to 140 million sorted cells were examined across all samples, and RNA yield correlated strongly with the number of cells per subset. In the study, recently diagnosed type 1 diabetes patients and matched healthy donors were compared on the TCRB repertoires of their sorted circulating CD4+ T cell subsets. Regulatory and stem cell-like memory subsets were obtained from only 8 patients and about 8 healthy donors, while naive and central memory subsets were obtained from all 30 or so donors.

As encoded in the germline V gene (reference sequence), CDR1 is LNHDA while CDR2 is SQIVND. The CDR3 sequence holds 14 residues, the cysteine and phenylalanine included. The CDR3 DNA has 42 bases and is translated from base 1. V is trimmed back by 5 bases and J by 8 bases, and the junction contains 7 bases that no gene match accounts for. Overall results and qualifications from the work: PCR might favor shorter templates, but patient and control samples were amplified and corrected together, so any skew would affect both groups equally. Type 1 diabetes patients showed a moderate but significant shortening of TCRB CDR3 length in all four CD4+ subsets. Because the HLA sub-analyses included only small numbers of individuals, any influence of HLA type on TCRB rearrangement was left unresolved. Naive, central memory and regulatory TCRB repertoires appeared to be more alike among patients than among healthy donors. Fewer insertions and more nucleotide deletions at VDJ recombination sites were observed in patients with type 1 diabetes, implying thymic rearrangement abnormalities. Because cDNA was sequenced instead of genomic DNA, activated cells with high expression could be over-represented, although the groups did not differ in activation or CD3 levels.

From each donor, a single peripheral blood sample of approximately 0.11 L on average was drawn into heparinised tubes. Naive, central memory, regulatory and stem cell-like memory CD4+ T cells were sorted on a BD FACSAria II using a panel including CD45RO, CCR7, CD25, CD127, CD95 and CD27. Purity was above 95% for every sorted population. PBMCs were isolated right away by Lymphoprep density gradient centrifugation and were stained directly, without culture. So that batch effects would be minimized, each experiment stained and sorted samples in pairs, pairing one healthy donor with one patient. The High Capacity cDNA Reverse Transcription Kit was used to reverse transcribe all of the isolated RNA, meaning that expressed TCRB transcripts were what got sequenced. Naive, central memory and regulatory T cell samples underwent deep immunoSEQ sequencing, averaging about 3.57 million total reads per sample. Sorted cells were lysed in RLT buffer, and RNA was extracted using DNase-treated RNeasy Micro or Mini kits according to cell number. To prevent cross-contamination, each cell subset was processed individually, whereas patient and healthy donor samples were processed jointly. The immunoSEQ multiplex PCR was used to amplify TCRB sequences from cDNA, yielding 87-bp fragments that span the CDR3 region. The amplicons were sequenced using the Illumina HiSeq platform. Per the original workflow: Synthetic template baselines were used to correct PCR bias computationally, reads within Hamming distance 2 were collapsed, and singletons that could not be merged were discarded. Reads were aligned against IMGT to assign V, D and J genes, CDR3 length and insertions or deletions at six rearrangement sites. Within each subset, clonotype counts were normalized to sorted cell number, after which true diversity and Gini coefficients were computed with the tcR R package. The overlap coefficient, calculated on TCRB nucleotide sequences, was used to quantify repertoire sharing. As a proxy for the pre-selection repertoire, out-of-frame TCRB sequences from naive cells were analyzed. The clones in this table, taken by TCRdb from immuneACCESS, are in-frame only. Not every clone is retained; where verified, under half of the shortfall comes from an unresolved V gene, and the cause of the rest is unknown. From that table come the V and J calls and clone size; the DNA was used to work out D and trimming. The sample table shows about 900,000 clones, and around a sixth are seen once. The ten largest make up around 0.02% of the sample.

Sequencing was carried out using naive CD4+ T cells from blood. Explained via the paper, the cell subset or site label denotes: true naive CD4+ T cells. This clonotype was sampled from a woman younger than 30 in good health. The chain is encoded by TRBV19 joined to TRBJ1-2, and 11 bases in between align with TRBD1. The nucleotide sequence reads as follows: TGTGCCAGTAGTCGAAGGGGACAGGGGGACGGCTACACCTTC. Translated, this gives CASSRRGQGDGYTF.